This T cell receptor beta chain was documented in a study of blood T cell repertoires in COVID-19. Study-wide context: COVID-19 samples, acute and convalescent, were from the United States, Italy and Spain.

Germline-derived CDR1 and CDR2 are SGHDT and YYEEEE. The CDR3 length is 17 residues. After removal of 3 bases from V and 8 bases from J, the junction contained 10 bases not matched to a gene. The table came from immunoSEQ multiplex PCR; TCRdb's copy has only in-frame clones and leaves some out. The sample shows about 310,000 clones, 90% of them seen only once. The sequence derives from a woman aged 40 to 55 with COVID-19, enrolled during active disease. The genes are TRBV5-6 and TRBJ2-4, with 14 bases aligning to TRBD2. The source material was peripheral blood. The CDR3 bases are TGTGCCAGCAGCTCGCCAGGACTAGCGGGGGGCACAGACATTCAGTACTTC. Its protein product is CASSSPGLAGGTDIQYF.